The rows below give T cell receptor beta chains drawn from one sample of a study of CD8 T cells in ankylosing spondylitis. Via MiXCR, TCRdb re-called the 5' RACE reads, giving one row per CDR3 protein. The profile shows 250,000 to 300,000 distinct CDR3 sequences, 18% of them singletons. The sequenced material came from blood, either unsorted or a sorted T cell fraction (not recorded which). The receptors here all came from a male donor with ankylosing spondylitis or in good health (not recorded which). Each CDR3 is given without its conserved first and last residue. D genes are given only for firm matches.

d_call v_call cdr3_aa
TRBD2 TRBV29-1 SVSLAGSLEQY
. TRBV18 ASSPPTGEKEEGGFYNEQF
. TRBV7-8 ASSLGRDDRPYEQY
. TRBV20-1 SATYQETQY
. TRBV20-1 SARVPGRNNQPQH
TRBD2 TRBV11-2 ASSLFQREDDEQF
. TRBV6-5 ASSYSTSSLNTEAF
TRBD1 TRBV11-2 ASSLGTGTDYGYT
. TRBV5-1 ASSGDNSPYEQY
TRBD1 TRBV6-2/TRBV6-3 ASSSPTGSSYNEQF
TRBD1 TRBV7-9 ASGYGTGHTDTQY
TRBD2 TRBV9 ASSHSRLAGNTGELF
. TRBV12-3/TRBV12-4 ASSLAFASAQETQY
. TRBV4-3 ASSQDKSFNQPQH
. TRBV12-3/TRBV12-4 ASSLPVGGNEKLF
. TRBV6-5 ASSSLTGRNSPLH
. TRBV6-5 ASSYSAPPLDEQF
TRBD2 TRBV9 ASSVDELAASYEQY
. TRBV14 ASSQDWDPNGNEQF
. TRBV7-2 ASSLRRSLFGTQY
. TRBV27 ASSLSGISLGNQPQH
. TRBV7-2 ASSLNPSDYEQY
TRBD1 TRBV7-9 ASSFRQGQETQY
. TRBV27 ASSFVGGWEYGYT
. TRBV11-2 ASSFSIYEQY
. TRBV12-3/TRBV12-4 ASSFQHPQETQY
. TRBV29-1 SAGTPNTGELF
. TRBV6-2/TRBV6-3 ASSYSTLAHSYNEQF
TRBD1 TRBV29-1 SVEDPPGQGYEQY
TRBD2 TRBV4-3 ASSQGWLLGGRAHDNEQF
TRBD2 TRBV13 ASSWGETSAYEQY
TRBD1 TRBV27 ASSPRQGANEKLF
. TRBV10-2 ASGGLGSYNEQF
TRBD2 TRBV12-3/TRBV12-4 ASSTPGLADNEQF
TRBD1 TRBV7-2 ASSSDREFVEQF
. TRBV10-3 AISESDRAKVGYNEQF
. TRBV7-9 ASSLGSYNEQF
TRBD2 TRBV5-1 ASSYWTSDTGELF
TRBD2 TRBV7-8 ASSLGTSGASHDNEQF
TRBD2 TRBV4-1 ASSQDGTSDEQF
. TRBV4-1 ASSQSANEQF
. TRBV2 ASGPPSR
TRBD1 TRBV29-1 SVEIGDRGRGETQY
TRBD1 TRBV10-3 AISEWDRGTNERF
TRBD2 TRBV20-1 SAREGLAGGPNEQF
. TRBV7-9 ASSFGLETGELF
. TRBV6-5 ASSYLPWGEAF
. TRBV18 ASSPLGNFHSYEQY
. TRBV27 ASSTYRALGDEQY
. TRBV20-1 SASLGLPPYEQY
. TRBV27 ASSPRDRIYEQY
TRBD2 TRBV4-2 ASSQARGLAGSEQY
TRBD2 TRBV5-6 ASSPGLAGRHTGELF
TRBD1 TRBV29-1 SVEPGQDYGYT
. TRBV29-1 SAEGGLDEAF
TRBD2 TRBV3-1 ASSQPPSGRYEQY
. TRBV27 ASSLSSGAPYNEQF